The text below deals with one TCR beta chain. What it binds is unknown. The data belong to a study of cytomegalovirus exposure and HLA in healthy donors. PCR was performed using 60 Vbeta and 13 Jbeta primers. Some clones are missing from TCRdb's copy, which holds only in-frame ones; the method was immunoSEQ multiplex PCR. The table gives under 200,000 clones; the top ten clones make up approximately 6.9% of it. V lost 0 bases to trimming and J lost 0 bases, with 17 bases between them. Germline-derived CDR1 and CDR2 are MNHNS and SASEGT. The CDR3 consists of 19 residues. General study findings and limits: A classifier reportedly called cytomegalovirus status with high sensitivity and specificity. Association with HLA alleles at 0.05 false discovery rate was found for around 17,000 TCR beta sequences in a later analysis. Exclusion applied to some V segments, including TRBV6-2 and TRBV6-3, as they were indistinguishable. Accurate HLA-A and HLA-B prediction from TCR beta sequences was reported for most subjects.

V and J are TRBV6-1 and TRBJ1-4; no clear D gene. Sequenced input: PBMCs. This sequence originates from a young man in good health and CMV-seronegative. CDR3 residues: CASSEARGGSGATNEKLFF. Written as DNA, the CDR3 is TGTGCCAGCAGTGAAGCGCGTGGTGGGTCGGGAGCAACTAATGAAAAACTGTTTTTT.